This TCR beta chain was identified during a study of blood T cell repertoires in COVID-19. V dropped 0 bases and J dropped 4 bases, with 9 bases sitting between them. The CDR3 runs 14 residues. Germline CDR1 LGHNA, CDR2 YSLEER. Only in-frame clones appear in the TCRdb table, and some are missing; sequencing was by immunoSEQ multiplex PCR. Of just under 250,000 clones in the sample, about 89% were seen once. The source material was PBMCs or T cells enriched from blood (not recorded which). The sequence came from a woman aged 30 to 39 who had recovered from COVID-19. The chain uses TRBV4-3 and TRBJ1-2; D is perhaps TRBD1 (6 bases). The CDR3 DNA is TGCGCCAGCAGCCAAGATCCGACAGGCTATGGCTACACCTTC. It codes for CASSQDPTGYGYTF.